This entry concerns a single T cell receptor beta chain. This record comes from a study of blood T cell repertoires in COVID-19. Study background: Samples came from the United States, Italy and Spain, spanning acute and convalescent COVID-19. In each case, the material was cDNA or gDNA derived from T cells, B-cell-depleted T cells, or PBMCs.

Profiling relied on immunoSEQ multiplex PCR, and the TCRdb table lists in-frame clones only, not all of them. The table lists 250,000 or so clones, around four fifths of them singletons. The CDR3 length is 16 residues. V was clipped by 2 bases and J by 4 bases, with 14 bases between them. Per germline, CDR1 SGHAT and CDR2 FQNNGV. The chain couples TRBV11-2 to TRBJ2-2; TRBD2 might be the D (6 bases). Material: peripheral blood. The source is a woman aged 55-75 years with active or convalescent COVID-19. The chain's CDR3 is CASSLNTGVATGELFF. In nucleotides, the CDR3 is TGTGCCAGCAGCTTAAATACGGGAGTGGCCACCGGGGAGCTGTTTTTT.